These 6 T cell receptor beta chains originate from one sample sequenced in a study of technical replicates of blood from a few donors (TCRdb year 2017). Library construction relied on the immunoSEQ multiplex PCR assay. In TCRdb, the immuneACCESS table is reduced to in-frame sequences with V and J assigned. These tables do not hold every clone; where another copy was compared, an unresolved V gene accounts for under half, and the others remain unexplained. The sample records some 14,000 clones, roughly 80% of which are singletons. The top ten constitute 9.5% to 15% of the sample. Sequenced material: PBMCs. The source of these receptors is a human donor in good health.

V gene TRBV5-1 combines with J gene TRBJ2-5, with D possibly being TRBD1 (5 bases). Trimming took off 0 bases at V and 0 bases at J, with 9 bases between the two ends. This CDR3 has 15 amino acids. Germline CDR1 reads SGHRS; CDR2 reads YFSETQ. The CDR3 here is CASSLGGQYQETQYF. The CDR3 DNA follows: TGCGCCAGCAGCTTGGGGGGCCAGTACCAAGAGACCCAGTACTTC.

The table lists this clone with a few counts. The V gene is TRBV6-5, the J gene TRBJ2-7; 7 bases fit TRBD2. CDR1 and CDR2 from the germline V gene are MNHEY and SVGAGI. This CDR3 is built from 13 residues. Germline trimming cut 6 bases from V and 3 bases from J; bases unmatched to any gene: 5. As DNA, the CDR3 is TGTGCCAGCAGGACTAGCTTAGACTACGAGCAGTACTTC. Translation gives CASRTSLDYEQYF.

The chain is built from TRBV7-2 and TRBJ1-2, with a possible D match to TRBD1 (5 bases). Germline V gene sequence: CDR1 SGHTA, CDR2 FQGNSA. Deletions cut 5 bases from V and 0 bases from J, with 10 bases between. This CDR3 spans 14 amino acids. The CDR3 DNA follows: TGTGCCAGCAGCCGGGACTCTTCTAACTATGGCTACACCTTC. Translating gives CASSRDSSNYGYTF.

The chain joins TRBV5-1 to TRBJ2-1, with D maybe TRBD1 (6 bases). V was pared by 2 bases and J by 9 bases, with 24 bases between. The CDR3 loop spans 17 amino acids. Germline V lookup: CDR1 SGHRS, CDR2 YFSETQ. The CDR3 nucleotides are TGCGCCAGCAGCTTTGGCGGCGGGCAGGGGAGTCGCGGTGAGCAGTTCTTC. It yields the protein CASSFGGGQGSRGEQFF.

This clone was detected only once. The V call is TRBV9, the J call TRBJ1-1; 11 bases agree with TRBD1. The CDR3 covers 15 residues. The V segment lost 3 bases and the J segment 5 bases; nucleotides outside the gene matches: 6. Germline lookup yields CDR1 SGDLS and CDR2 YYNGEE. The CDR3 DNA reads TGTGCCAGCAGCGGAGGAGGACAGGGGGCAACTGAAGCTTTCTTT. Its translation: CASSGGGQGATEAFF.

For the CDR3, the DNA is TGTGCCTGGGGGCACAGGGGCAGCAATCAGCCCCAGCATTTT. Protein: CAWGHRGSNQPQHF. V and J are TRBV30 and TRBJ1-5; 7 nucleotides agree with TRBD1. The V segment lost 5 bases and the J segment 1 base; nucleotides outside the gene matches: 5. Germline CDR1 reads GTSNPN; CDR2 reads SVGIG (reference sequence). This CDR3 has 14 residues.